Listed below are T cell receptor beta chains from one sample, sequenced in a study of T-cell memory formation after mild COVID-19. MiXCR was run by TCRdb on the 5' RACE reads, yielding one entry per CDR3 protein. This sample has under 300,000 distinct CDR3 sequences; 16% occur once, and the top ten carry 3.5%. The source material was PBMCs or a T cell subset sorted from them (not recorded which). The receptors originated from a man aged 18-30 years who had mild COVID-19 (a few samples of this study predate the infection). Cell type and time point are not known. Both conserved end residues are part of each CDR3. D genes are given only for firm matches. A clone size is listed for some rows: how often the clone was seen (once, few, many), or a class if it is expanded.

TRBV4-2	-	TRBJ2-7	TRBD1	TGTGCCAGCAGCCAAGGGGACAGGGACACCCACGAGCAGTACTTC	CASSQGDRDTHEQYF
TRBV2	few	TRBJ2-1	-	TGTGCCAGCAGTGACAGGAGCTCCTACAATGAGCAGTTCTTC	CASSDRSSYNEQFF
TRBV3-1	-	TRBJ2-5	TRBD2	TGTGCCAGCAGCCAAGATTGGAGGTGGCTAGCGGGGGAGTCGACCCAGTACTTC	CASSQDWRWLAGESTQYF
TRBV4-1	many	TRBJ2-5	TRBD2	TGCGCCAGCAGCCCCCTGGGGTTAGCGGGGGGCCAAGAGACCCAGTACTTC	CASSPLGLAGGQETQYF
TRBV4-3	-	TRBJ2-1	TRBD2	TGCGCCAGCAGCCAAGATCTCCTAGCGGGGGGTTTCCAATACAATGAGCAGTTCTTC	CASSQDLLAGGFQYNEQFF
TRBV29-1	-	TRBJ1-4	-	TGCAGCGTTGCTGGGGGGACTAATGAAAAACTGTTTTTT	CSVAGGTNEKLFF
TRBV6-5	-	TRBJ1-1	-	TGTGCCAGCAGCCCAGGGTTTGAAGCTTTCTTT	CASSPGFEAFF
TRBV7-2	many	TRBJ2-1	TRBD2	TGTGCCAGCAGCCTGGGGACTAGCGTGTACAATGAGCAGTTCTTC	CASSLGTSVYNEQFF
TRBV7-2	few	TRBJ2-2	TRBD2	TGTGCCGGGATTAGCGGGGGGGCCCCCGGGGAGCTGTTTTTT	CAGISGGAPGELFF
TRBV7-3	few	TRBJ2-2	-	TGTGCCAGCACCGCCGCTGGGGACGGGGAGCTGTTTTTT	CASTAAGDGELFF
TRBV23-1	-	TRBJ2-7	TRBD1	TGCGCCAGCACCTGGACAGGGAGAGTCTACGAGCAGTACTTC	CASTWTGRVYEQYF
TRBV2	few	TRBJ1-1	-	TGTGCCAGCAGTGAAGACAGGGCATGGACTGAAGCTTTCTTT	CASSEDRAWTEAFF
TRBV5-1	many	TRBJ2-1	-	TGCGCCAGCAGCTTAGGGGAAGACTACAATGAGCAGTTCTTC	CASSLGEDYNEQFF
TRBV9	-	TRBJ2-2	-	TGTGCCAGCAGCGTAGCCAGGGTATACGGGGAGCTGTTTTTT	CASSVARVYGELFF
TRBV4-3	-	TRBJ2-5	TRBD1	TGCGCCAGCAGCCAAGATATGGGGACAGGGGCGCAGACCCAGTACTTC	CASSQDMGTGAQTQYF
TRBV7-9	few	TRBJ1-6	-	TGTGCCAGCAGCTTCAGATACGGGAGGAGAGATTCACCCCTCCACTTT	CASSFRYGRRDSPLHF
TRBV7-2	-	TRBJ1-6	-	TGTGCCAGCAGCTTAGGAGGCGGCAGTGGTAGGTCACCCCTCCACTTT	CASSLGGGSGRSPLHF
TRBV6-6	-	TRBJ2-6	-	TGTGCCAGCAGTCATCCGGCAGGGGCCAACGTCCTGACTTTC	CASSHPAGANVLTF
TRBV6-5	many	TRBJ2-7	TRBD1	TGTGCCAGCAGTCGGGACAGAGTCTACGAGCAGTACTTC	CASSRDRVYEQYF
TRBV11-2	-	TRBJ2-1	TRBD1	TGTGCCAGCAGCTTATGGATCGTACAGGGGAATGAGCAGTTCTTC	CASSLWIVQGNEQFF
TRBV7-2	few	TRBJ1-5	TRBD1	TGTGCCAGCAGCACGGGACAGGGCAGCCAGCCCCAGCATTTT	CASSTGQGSQPQHF
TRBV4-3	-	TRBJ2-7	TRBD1	TGCGCCAGCAGCCAACACCGGACAGGGATATACGAGCAGTACTTC	CASSQHRTGIYEQYF
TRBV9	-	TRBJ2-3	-	TGTGCCAGCAGCGTAACCCCGACAGATACGCAGTATTTT	CASSVTPTDTQYF
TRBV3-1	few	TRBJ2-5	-	TGTGCCAGCAGCCAAGGTTGGGTCCGAACAGAGACCCAGTACTTC	CASSQGWVRTETQYF
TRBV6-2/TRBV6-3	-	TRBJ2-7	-	TGTGCCAGCAGTTACCTCCGGGACCGCGCGACCACTAACTCCTACGAGCAGTACTTC	CASSYLRDRATTNSYEQYF
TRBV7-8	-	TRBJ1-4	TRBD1	TGTGCCAGCAGCCAGGACAGGGTCTTAGAAAAACTGTTTTTT	CASSQDRVLEKLFF
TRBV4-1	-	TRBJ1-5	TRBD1	TGCGCCAGCAGCCCGGACAGGGGGCGTGGGCAGCCCCAGCATTTT	CASSPDRGRGQPQHF
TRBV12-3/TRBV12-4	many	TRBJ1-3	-	TGTGCCAGCAGTTTAAGCTCTGGAAACACCATATATTTT	CASSLSSGNTIYF
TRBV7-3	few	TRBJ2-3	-	TGTGCCAGCAGCTTATACGCTCGACCGACCTGGGAGCAGTCAGATACGCAGTATTTT	CASSLYARPTWEQSDTQYF
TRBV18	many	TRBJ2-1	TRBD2	TGTGCCAGCTCACTCGGGGGGGGCGCGAATAATGAGCAGTTCTTC	CASSLGGGANNEQFF
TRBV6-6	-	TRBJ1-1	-	TGTGCCAGCAGTTACTCCGGGACACGATTGAACACTGAAGCTTTCTTT	CASSYSGTRLNTEAFF
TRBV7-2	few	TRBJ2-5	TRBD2	TGTGCCAGCAGCTTACTCGGGACTAGTGGAGAGACCCAGTACTTC	CASSLLGTSGETQYF
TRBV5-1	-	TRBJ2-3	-	TGCGCCAGCAGCCAGGGCAGCACAGATACGCAGTATTTT	CASSQGSTDTQYF
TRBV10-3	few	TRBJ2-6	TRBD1	TGTGCCACCTCGGGGACAGCAACAGGGGACAACGTCCTGACTTTC	CATSGTATGDNVLTF
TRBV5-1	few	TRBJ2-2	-	TGCGCCAGCAGGACGTTAGGGATGACCGGGGAGCTGTTTTTT	CASRTLGMTGELFF
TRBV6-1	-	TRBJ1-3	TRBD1	TGTGCCATCCAGGGGGATGGAAACACCATATATTTT	CAIQGDGNTIYF
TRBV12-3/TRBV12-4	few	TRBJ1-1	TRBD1	TGTGCCAGCAGTTTCAGGGGGCGGGGTCTTGTGAACACTGAAGCTTTCTTT	CASSFRGRGLVNTEAFF
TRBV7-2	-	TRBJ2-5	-	TGTGCCAGCAGCCCAGGGCTGGTCCAAGAGACCCAGTACTTC	CASSPGLVQETQYF
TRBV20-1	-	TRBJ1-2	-	TGCAGTGCGCCGATAGTTATCGACTATGGCTACACCTTC	CSAPIVIDYGYTF
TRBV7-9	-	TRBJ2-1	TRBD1	TGTGCCAGCAGCACCGACAGGGGAACCTACAATGAGCAGTTCTTC	CASSTDRGTYNEQFF
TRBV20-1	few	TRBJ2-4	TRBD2	TGCAGTGCTACGGGAGGGTCCAAAAACATTCAGTACTTC	CSATGGSKNIQYF
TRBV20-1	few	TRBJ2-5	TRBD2	TGCAGTGCTAGAGATAGGATAGCGGGCCAAGAGACCCAGTACTTC	CSARDRIAGQETQYF
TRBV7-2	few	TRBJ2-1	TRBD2	TGTGCCAGCAGCTCAGGAGGCGGGACTAGACACAATGAGCAGTTCTTC	CASSSGGGTRHNEQFF
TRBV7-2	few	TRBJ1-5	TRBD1	TGTGCCAGCAGCTTACTAGGGACAGGGGCCAAACATCAGCCCCAGCATTTT	CASSLLGTGAKHQPQHF
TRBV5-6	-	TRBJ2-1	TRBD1	TGTGCCAGCAGCCCGTTGGACAGGCATTTAGTAAATGAGCAGTTCTTC	CASSPLDRHLVNEQFF
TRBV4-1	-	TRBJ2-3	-	TGCGCCAGCAGCCAAAGGTGGGCACCAAGCACAGATACGCAGTATTTT	CASSQRWAPSTDTQYF
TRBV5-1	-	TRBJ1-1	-	TGCGCCAGCAGCAGACTGGACGGTGAAGCTTTCTTT	CASSRLDGEAFF
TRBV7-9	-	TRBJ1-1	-	TGTGCCAGCAGCACCGGACGGAGGAACACTGAAGCTTTCTTT	CASSTGRRNTEAFF
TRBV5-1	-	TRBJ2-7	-	TGCGCCAGCAGCCAGGAAGGTAGGGGCGTTTCCTACGAGCAGTACTTC	CASSQEGRGVSYEQYF
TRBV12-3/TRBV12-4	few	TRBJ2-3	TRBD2	TGTGCCAGCAGTTCCCATGGACTAGCGGGAGGAACAGATACGCAGTATTTT	CASSSHGLAGGTDTQYF
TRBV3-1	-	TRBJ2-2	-	TGTGCCAGCAGCCGGACCCCCGACCCGGAGCTGTTTTTT	CASSRTPDPELFF
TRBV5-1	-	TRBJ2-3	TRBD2	TGCGCCACCATGACTAGCGGGGGCGCAGATACGCAGTATTTT	CATMTSGGADTQYF
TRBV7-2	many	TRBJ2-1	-	TGTGCCAGCAGCTTAGAATGGAGAAATGAGCAGTTCTTC	CASSLEWRNEQFF
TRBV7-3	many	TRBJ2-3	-	TGTGCCAGCAGCTCCGGACCCATAGATACGCAGTATTTT	CASSSGPIDTQYF
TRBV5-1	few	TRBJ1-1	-	TGCGCCAGCAGCTCCCAGACAGGCGGACTTGAAGCTTTCTTT	CASSSQTGGLEAFF
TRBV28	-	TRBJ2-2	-	TGTGCCAGCAGTTCCACAGGGACCAACACCGGGGAGCTGTTTTTT	CASSSTGTNTGELFF
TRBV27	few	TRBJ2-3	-	TGTGCCAGCGGGGGACCCTACAACCTAGATACGCAGTATTTT	CASGGPYNLDTQYF